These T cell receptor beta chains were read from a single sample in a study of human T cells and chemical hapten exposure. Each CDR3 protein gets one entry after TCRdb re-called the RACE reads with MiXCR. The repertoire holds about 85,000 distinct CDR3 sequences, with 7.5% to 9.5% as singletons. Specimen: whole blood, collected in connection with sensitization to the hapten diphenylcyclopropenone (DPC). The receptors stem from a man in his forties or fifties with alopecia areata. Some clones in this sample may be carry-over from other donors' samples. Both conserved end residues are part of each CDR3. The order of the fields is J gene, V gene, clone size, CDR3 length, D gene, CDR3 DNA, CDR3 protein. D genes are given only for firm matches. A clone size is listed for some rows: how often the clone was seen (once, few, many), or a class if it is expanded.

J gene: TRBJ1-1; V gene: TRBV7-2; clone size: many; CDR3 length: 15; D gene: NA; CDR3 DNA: TGTGCCAGCAGCTTAGGCCGACGTTTGAACACTGAAGCTTTCTTT; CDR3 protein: CASSLGRRLNTEAFF
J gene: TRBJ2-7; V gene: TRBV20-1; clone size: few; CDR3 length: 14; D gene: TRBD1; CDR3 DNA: TGCAGTGCTAGAGATTTCAGGGGGCGAGGGGAGCAGTACTTC; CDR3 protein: CSARDFRGRGEQYF
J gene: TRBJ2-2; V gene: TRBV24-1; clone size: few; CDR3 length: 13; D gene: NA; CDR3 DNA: TGTGCCACCACCGAGGGGGTCGGCGGGGAGCTGTTTTTT; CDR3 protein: CATTEGVGGELFF
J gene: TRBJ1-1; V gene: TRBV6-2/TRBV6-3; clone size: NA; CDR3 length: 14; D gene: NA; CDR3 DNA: TGTGCCAGCAGTTACAGTGAAGTAAACACTGAAGCTTTCTTT; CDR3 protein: CASSYSEVNTEAFF
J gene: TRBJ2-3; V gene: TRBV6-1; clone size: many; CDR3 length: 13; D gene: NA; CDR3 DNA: TGTGCCAGCAGTGAACAGCAAGCAGATACGCAGTATTTT; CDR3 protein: CASSEQQADTQYF
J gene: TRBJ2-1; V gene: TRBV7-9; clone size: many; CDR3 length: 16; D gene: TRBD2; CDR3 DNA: TGTGCCAGCAGCCGACTAGCGGGAGGGCCATACAATGAGCAGTTCTTC; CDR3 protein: CASSRLAGGPYNEQFF
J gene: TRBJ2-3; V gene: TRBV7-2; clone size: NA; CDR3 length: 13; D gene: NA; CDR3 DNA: TGTGCCAGCAGCTTAGGAGTTCCAGATACGCAGTATTTT; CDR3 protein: CASSLGVPDTQYF
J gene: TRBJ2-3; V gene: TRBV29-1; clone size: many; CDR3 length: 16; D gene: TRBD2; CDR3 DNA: TGCAGCGTTCCCAGCGGGAGGGCCCGGTTGGTAGATACGCAGTATTTT; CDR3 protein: CSVPSGRARLVDTQYF
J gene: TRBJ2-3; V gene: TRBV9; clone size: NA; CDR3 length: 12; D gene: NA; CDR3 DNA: TGTGCCAGCAGCGTAGGGCAGGATACGCAGTATTTT; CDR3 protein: CASSVGQDTQYF
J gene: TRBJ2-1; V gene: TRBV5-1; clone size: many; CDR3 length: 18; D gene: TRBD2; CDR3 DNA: TGCGCCAGCAGCTTCTCCCGAGCGGGACGGGTATTTTACGATGAGCAGTTCTTC; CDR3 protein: CASSFSRAGRVFYDEQFF
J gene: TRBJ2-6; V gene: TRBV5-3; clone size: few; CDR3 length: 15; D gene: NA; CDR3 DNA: TGTGCCAGAAGCTTGGAGACCTCTGGGGCCAACGTCCTGACTTTC; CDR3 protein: CARSLETSGANVLTF
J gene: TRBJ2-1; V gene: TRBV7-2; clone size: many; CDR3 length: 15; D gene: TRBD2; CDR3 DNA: TGTGCCAGCAGCTTAGTAGCGGGAGGGCACAATGAGCAGTTCTTC; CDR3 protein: CASSLVAGGHNEQFF
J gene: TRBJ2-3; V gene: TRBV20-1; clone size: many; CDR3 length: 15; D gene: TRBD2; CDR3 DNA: TGCAGTGCTAGAGATGGGACTAGTCTCTCAGATACGCAGTATTTT; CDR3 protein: CSARDGTSLSDTQYF
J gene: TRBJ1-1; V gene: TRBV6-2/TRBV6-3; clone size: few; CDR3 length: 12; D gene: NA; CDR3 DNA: TGTGCCAGCAAGTTCCAGGGCACTGAAGCTTTCTTT; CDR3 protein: CASKFQGTEAFF
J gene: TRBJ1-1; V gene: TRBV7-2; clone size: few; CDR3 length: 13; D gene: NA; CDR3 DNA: TGTGCCAGCAGCCGCGAGGGAAACACTGAAGCTTTCTTT; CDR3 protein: CASSREGNTEAFF
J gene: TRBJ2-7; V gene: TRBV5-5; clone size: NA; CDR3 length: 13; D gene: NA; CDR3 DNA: TGTGCCAGCAGCTTCAGAGGGGTGTACGAGCAGTACTTC; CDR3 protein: CASSFRGVYEQYF
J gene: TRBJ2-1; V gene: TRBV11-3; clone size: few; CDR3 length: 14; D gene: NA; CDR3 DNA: TGTGCCAGCAGCTTAGATCCAGGCGACAATGAGCAGTTCTTC; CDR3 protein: CASSLDPGDNEQFF
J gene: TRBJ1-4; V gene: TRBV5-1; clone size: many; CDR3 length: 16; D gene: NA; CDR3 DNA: TGCGCCAGCAGCTTGGGGGTATTGGCAACTAATGAAAAACTGTTTTTT; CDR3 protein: CASSLGVLATNEKLFF
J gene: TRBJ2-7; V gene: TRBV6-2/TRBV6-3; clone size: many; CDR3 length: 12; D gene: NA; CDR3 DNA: TGTGCCAGCGGGACTTCTTCCTACGAGCAGTACTTC; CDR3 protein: CASGTSSYEQYF
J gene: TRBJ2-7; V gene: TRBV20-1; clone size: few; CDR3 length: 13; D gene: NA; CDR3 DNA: TGCAGTGCCAGCTTGGGGGCGCCCCACGAGCAGTACTTC; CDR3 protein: CSASLGAPHEQYF
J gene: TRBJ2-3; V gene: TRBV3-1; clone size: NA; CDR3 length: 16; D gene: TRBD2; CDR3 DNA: TGTGCCAGCAGCTCCCCCACTAGCGGGAGACCAGATACGCAGTATTTT; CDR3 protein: CASSSPTSGRPDTQYF
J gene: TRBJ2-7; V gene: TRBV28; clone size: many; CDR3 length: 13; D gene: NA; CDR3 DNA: TGTGCCAGCAGTTTATCCTCAGGGTTCGAGCAGTACTTC; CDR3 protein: CASSLSSGFEQYF
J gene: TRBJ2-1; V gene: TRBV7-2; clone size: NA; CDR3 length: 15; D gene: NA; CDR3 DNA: TGTGCCAGCAGCCCCGACGGACGCTCCTACAATGAGCAGTTCTTC; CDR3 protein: CASSPDGRSYNEQFF
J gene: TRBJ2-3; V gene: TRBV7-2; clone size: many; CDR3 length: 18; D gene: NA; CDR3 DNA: TGTGCCAGCAGCTTCGGGCAAGGAGGGCGGAGACCCACAGATACGCAGTATTTT; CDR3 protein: CASSFGQGGRRPTDTQYF
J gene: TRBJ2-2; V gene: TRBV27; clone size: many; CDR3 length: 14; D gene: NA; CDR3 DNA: TGTGCCAGCAGTCCGGACACTAACACCGGGGAGCTGTTTTTT; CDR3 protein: CASSPDTNTGELFF
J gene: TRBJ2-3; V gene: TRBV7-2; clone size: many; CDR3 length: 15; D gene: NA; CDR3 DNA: TGTGCCAGCAGCCCCTCGGGGCAGCCCACAGATACGCAGTATTTT; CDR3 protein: CASSPSGQPTDTQYF
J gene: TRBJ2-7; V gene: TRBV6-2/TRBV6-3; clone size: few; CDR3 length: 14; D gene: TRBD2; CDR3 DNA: TGTGCCAGCGGTTTGGGAGGGTTCTCCTACGAGCAGTACTTC; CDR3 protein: CASGLGGFSYEQYF
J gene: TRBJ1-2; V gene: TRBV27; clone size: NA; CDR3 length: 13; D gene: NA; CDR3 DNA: TGTGCCAGCAGTTTACGAGAGGGCTATGGCTACACCTTC; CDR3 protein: CASSLREGYGYTF
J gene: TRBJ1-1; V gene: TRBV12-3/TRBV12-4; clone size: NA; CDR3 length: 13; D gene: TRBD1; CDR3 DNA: TGTGCCAGCAGCTTAACAGGGGGCGGAGAAGCTTTCTTT; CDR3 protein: CASSLTGGGEAFF
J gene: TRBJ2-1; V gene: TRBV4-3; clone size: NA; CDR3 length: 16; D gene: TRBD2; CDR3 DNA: TGCGCCAGAAGCCGCGGGACTAGCGGCTCCTACAATGAGCAGTTCTTC; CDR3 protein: CARSRGTSGSYNEQFF
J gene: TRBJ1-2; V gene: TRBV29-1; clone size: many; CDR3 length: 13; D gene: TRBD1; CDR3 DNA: TGCAGCGTATCCGGGACAGGGGGCGATGGCTACACCTTC; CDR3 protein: CSVSGTGGDGYTF
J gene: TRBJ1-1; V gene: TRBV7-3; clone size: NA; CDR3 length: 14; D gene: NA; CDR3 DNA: TGTGCCAGCAGCTTACGCGGTGCCGACAGTGAAGCTTTCTTT; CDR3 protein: CASSLRGADSEAFF
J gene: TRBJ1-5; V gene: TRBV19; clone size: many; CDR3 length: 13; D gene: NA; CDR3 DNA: TGTGCCAGTAGTTGGCAGTTCGATCAGCCCCAGCATTTT; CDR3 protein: CASSWQFDQPQHF
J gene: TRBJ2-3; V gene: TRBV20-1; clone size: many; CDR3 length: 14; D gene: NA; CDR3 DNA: TGCAGTGCTTCCGACTCCTCTGGCACAGATACGCAGTATTTT; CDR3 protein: CSASDSSGTDTQYF
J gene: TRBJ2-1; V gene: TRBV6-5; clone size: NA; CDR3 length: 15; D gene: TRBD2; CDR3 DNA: TGTGCCAGCAGTCTACTAGCGGGAGGGGGGAATGAGCAGTTCTTC; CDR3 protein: CASSLLAGGGNEQFF
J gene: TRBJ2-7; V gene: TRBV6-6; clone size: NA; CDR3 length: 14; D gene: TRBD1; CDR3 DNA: TGTGCCAGCAGTTTTGACAGGGGCCCCTACGGGCAGTACTTC; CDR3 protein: CASSFDRGPYGQYF
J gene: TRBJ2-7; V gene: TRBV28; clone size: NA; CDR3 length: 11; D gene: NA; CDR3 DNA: TGTGCCAGCAGTACCGTTTACGAGCAGTACTTC; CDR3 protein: CASSTVYEQYF
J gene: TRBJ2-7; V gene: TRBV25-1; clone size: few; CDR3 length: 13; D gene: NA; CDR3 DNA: TGTGCCAGCAGCAGACAGGACTCCTACGAGCAGTACTTC; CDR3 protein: CASSRQDSYEQYF
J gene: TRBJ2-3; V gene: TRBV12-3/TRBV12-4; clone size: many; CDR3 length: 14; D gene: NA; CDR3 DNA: TGTGCCAGCAGTTATCTCCGTCAGGCAGATACGCAGTATTTT; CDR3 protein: CASSYLRQADTQYF
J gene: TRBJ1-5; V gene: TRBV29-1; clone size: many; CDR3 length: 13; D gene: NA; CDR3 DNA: TGCAGCGTCGCACAGGGATCCGATCAGCCCCAGCATTTT; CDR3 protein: CSVAQGSDQPQHF
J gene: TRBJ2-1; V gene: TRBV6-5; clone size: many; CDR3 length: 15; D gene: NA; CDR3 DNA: TGTGCCAGCAGTTACGAGGGACAACACTACAATGAGCAGTTCTTC; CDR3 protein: CASSYEGQHYNEQFF
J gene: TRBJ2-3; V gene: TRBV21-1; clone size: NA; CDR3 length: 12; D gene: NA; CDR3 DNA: TGTGCCAGCAGCAAACGGGGTGATACGCAGTATTTT; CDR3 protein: CASSKRGDTQYF
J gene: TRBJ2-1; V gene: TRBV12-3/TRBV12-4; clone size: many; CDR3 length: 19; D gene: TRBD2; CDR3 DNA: TGTGCCAGCAGTTTAGCGGGGGGGACTAGCGGGGGGATATACAATGAGCAGTTCTTC; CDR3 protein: CASSLAGGTSGGIYNEQFF
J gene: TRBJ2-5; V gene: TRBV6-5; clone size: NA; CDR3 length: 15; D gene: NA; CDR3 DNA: TGTGCCAGCAGTTACAAGCTACAGTCCTGGGAGACCCAGTACTTC; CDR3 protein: CASSYKLQSWETQYF
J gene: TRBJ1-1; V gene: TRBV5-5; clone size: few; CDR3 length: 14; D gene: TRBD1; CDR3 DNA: TGTGCCAGCAGCTGGATGACAGGGGACACTGAAGCTTTCTTT; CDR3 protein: CASSWMTGDTEAFF
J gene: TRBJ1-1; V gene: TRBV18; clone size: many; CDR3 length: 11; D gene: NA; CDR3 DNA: TGTGCCAGCAGCTTGAACACTGAAGCTTTCTTT; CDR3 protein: CASSLNTEAFF
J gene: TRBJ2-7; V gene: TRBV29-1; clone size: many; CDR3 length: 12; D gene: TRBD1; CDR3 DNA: TGCAGCGTAGGGCAGGGGGCTAGCGAGCAGTACTTC; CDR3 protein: CSVGQGASEQYF
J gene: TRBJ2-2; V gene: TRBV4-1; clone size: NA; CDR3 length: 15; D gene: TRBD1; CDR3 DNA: TGCGCCAGCAGCCGTACCGGGACAGGGTCCGGGGAGCTGTTTTTT; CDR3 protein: CASSRTGTGSGELFF
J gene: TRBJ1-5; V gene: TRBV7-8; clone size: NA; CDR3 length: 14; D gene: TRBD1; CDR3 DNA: TGTGCCAGCAGCACGGGACAGGGAGGGCAGCCCCAGCATTTT; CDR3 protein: CASSTGQGGQPQHF
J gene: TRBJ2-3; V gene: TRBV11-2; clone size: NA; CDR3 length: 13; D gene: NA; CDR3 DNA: TGTGCCAGCAGCTTACAGGGTCAAGATACGCAGTATTTT; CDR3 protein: CASSLQGQDTQYF
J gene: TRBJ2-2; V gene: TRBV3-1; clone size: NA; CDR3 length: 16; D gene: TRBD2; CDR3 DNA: TGTGCCAGCAGCCCAGGGACTAGCGTGAACACCGGGGAGCTGTTTTTT; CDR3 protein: CASSPGTSVNTGELFF
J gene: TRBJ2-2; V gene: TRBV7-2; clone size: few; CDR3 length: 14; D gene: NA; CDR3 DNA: TGTGCCAGCAGCTTAGTAACGAACACCGGGGAGCTGTTTTTT; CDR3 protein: CASSLVTNTGELFF
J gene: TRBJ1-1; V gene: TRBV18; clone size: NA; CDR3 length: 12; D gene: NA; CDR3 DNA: TGTGCCAGCTCACCATTGGGGGGGGAAGCTTTCTTT; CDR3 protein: CASSPLGGEAFF
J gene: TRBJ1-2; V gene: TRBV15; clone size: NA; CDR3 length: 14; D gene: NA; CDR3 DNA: TGTGCCACCAGCAGAGATCTCACGCCTGGAGGCTACACCTTC; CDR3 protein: CATSRDLTPGGYTF
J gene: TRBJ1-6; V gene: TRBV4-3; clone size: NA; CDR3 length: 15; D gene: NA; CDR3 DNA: TGCGCCAGCAGCCCCGAGGGCGCGTTTAATTCACCCCTCCACTTT; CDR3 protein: CASSPEGAFNSPLHF